The clone carrying this T cell receptor beta chain has a handful of counts. Its antigen is unidentified. Germline CDR1 and CDR2: MDHEN and SYDVKM. The CDR3 is 15 amino acids. Trimming removed 4 bases at V and 6 bases at J, with 16 bases between. Patients aged 18 to 65 had newly diagnosed hyperthyroidism lasting under 2 months. TCR beta CDR3 sequences were amplified from RNA transcripts. Using the HTBI primer set, a first-round RT-PCR was run on the TCR CDR3. TCRdb ran MiXCR on the multiplex PCR reads and lists one entry per CDR3 protein. The data contain around 250,000 distinct CDR3 sequences, less than 15% of them singletons. This specimen comes from a study of T cells in Graves' hyperthyroidism and ophthalmopathy. Regarding the study as a whole: Before onset, ophthalmopathy was predicted by the model a median approximately 6.6 months earlier. Blood samples included most of the expanded thyroid clonotypes exceeding 0.001.

The sequencing sample was made of blood. The gene calls are TRBV28 and TRBJ1-5, with unresolved D. The source is a woman in her thirties or forties with Graves' hyperthyroidism that later progressed to Graves' ophthalmopathy. Written as DNA, the CDR3 is TGTGCCAGCAGTTCTATTCGCAAAGGGTTTCAGCCCCAGCATTTT. It codes for CASSSIRKGFQPQHF. The variable domain in full, with the rest retrieved from reference TRBV28 and TRBJ1-5, is DVKVTQSSRYLVKRTGEKVFLECVQDMDHENMFWYRQDPGLGLRLIYFSYDVKMKEKGDIPEGYSVSREKKERFSLILESASTNQTSMYLCASSSIRKGFQPQHFGDGTRLSIL.